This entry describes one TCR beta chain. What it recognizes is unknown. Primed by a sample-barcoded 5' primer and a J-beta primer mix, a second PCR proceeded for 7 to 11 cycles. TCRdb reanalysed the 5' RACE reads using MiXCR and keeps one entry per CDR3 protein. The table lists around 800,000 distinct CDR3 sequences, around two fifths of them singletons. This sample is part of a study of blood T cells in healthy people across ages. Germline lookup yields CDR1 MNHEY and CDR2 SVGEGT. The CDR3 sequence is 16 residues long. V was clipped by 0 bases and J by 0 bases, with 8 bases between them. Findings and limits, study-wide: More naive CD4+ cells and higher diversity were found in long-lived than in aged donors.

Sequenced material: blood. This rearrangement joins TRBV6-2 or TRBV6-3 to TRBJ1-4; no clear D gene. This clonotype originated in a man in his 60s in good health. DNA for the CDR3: TGTGCCAGCAGTTACTCGACGGGTGCAACTAATGAAAAACTGTTTTTT. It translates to CASSYSTGATNEKLFF.